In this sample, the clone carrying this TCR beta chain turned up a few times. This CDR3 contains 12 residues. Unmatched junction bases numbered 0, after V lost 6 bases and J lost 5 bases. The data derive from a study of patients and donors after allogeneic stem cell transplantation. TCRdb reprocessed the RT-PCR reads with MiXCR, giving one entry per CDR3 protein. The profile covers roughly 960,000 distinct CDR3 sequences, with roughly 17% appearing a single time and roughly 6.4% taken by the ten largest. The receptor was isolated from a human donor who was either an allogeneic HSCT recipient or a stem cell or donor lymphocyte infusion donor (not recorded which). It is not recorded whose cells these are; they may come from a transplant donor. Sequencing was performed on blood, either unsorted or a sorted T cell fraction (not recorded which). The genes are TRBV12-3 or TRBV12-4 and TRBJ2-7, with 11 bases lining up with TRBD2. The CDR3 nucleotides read TGTGCCAGCAGGGGACTAGCGGACGAGCAGTACTTC. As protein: CASRGLADEQYF.